A single sample is the source of the 29 T cell receptor beta chains below, sequenced in a study of OX40 agonist ivuxolimab in advanced cancers. The assay was immunoSEQ multiplex PCR, and TCRdb's table has in-frame clones only and misses some. The table has 45,000 to 60,000 clones, approximately 71% seen once. The sample here was CD4+ or CD8+ T cells sorted from blood, taken in a trial of the OX40 agonist ivuxolimab. The receptors were gathered from an adult with an advanced solid tumor such as melanoma, head and neck, liver or kidney cancer.

In this sample, this clone turned up a few times. This chain uses TRBV6-1 with TRBJ1-5; D gene uncertain. V lost 2 bases to trimming and J lost 9 bases, with 11 bases between them. Germline CDR1 is MNHNS and CDR2 is SASEGT. This CDR3 has 13 amino acids. CDR3 coding DNA: TGTGCCAGCAGTGAATTTTCGGGTTGGCCCCAGCATTTT. It is translated as CASSEFSGWPQHF.

V usage is TRBV7-2 and J usage is TRBJ1-1, with unresolved D. Germline lookup yields CDR1 SGHTA and CDR2 FQGNSA. The germline V and J ends were trimmed by 3 bases and 4 bases, with 6 bases remaining between them. The length of the CDR3 is 12 residues. CDR3 region: CASSFVSTEAFF. CDR3 DNA sequence: TGTGCCAGCAGCTTCGTAAGCACTGAAGCTTTCTTT. Variable domain in full (rest from reference TRBV7-2 and TRBJ1-1): GAGVSQSPSNKVTEKGKDVELRCDPISGHTALYWYRQSLGQGLEFLIYFQGNSAPDKSGLPSDRFSAERTGGSVSTLTIQRTQQEDSAVYLCASSFVSTEAFFGQGTRLTVV.

The rearrangement uses TRBV5-1 and TRBJ2-1, with 12 bases lining up with TRBD2. With 6 bases clipped from V and 3 bases from J, the junction kept 4 bases outside the gene matches. This CDR3 is built from 15 residues. CDR1 and CDR2 (germline): SGHRS, YFSETQ. The chain's CDR3 is CASIPTSGSYNEQFF. CDR3 sequence (DNA): TGCGCCAGCATCCCGACTAGCGGGAGCTACAATGAGCAGTTCTTC.

This chain links TRBV28 with TRBJ2-5, with 7 positions matching TRBD2. The CDR3 length is 14 residues. J lost 1 base, V lost 5 bases, and 4 bases had no gene match. Looked up from germline, CDR1 is MDHEN and CDR2 is SYDVKM. This CDR3 reads CASSPPGGQETQYF. The DNA of the CDR3 is TGTGCCAGCAGTCCCCCGGGGGGCCAAGAGACCCAGTACTTC.

The CDR3 region has the DNA TGCGCCAGCAGCTTGGGAGAATACAATGAGCAGTTCTTC. Its protein is CASSLGEYNEQFF. This chain joins TRBV5-1 and TRBJ2-1; D is uncertain. CDR1 and CDR2 from the germline V gene are SGHRS and YFSETQ. This CDR3 region has 13 residues. Trimming took 0 bases from V and 4 from J, leaving 5 bases between them.

This clone was observed once. This sequence joins TRBV6-5 and TRBJ1-2; 8 bases agree with TRBD1. Trimming at V came to 6 bases and at J to 7 bases, leaving 7 bases not matched to a gene. The CDR3 loop spans 13 amino acids. Germline CDR1 is MNHEY and CDR2 is SVGAGI. Here the CDR3 DNA reads TGTGCCAGCAGCCAAGGACAGGGCGCTGGCTACACCTTC. As protein: CASSQGQGAGYTF.

The rearrangement joins TRBV4-2 to TRBJ1-2, with TRBD1 as a possible D gene (5 bases). Trimming removed 0 bases from V and 7 bases from J, with 18 bases in between. Germline CDR1 reads LGHNA; CDR2 reads YNFKEQ. The CDR3 totals 16 residues. The CDR3 DNA reads as TGTGCCAGCAGCCAAGATCCCGGGACTCAACGGCTTGGCTACACCTTC. Translated: CASSQDPGTQRLGYTF.

The V call is TRBV5-5, the J call TRBJ2-1; TRBD2 matches at 8 bases. J gave up 2 bases and V 4 bases, and 5 bases lay outside the gene matches. There are 15 residues in the CDR3. Germline V lookup: CDR1 SGHKS, CDR2 YYEKEE (reference sequence). The CDR3 here is CASSPIAGTYNEQFF. CDR3 DNA: TGTGCCAGCAGCCCCATAGCGGGAACCTACAATGAGCAGTTCTTC.

The chain is built from TRBV19 and TRBJ2-5; weak D call: TRBD2 (6 bases). Germline-derived CDR1 and CDR2 are LNHDA and SQIVND (reference sequence). V gave up 2 bases and J gave up 7 bases, with 20 bases separating them. CDR3 length equals 16 residues. The CDR3 reads CASSILGSGMEGTQYF. As DNA, the CDR3 is TGTGCCAGTAGTATACTTGGGTCTGGCATGGAGGGGACCCAGTACTTC.

In DNA, the CDR3 is TGTGCCAGCAGCTTAGGTGCACTAGCGGGTTCCAATGAGCAGTTCTTC. As protein: CASSLGALAGSNEQFF. The chain carries TRBV7-9 and TRBJ2-1; TRBD2 aligns across 9 bases. V gave up 1 base and J gave up 6 bases; unmatched junction bases: 7. Germline V CDR1 and CDR2: SEHNR, FQNEAQ (reference sequence). This CDR3 spans 16 amino acids.

The rearrangement joins TRBV28 to TRBJ1-1, with 7 bases identical to TRBD1. Germline CDR1 is MDHEN and CDR2 is SYDVKM. The junction had 9 bases not matched to a gene; V was cut back by 7 bases and J by 4 bases. The CDR3 has 14 residues. The CDR3 coding sequence is TGTGCCAGCACAGAGACAGGGATCGGCACTGAAGCTTTCTTT. It specifies CASTETGIGTEAFF.

V is TRBV5-1 and J is TRBJ1-1, with 8 bases lining up with TRBD1. With V trimmed by 2 bases and J by 3 bases, 6 bases remained unmatched. The CDR3 covers 15 residues. Germline assignment: CDR1 SGHRS and CDR2 YFSETQ. CDR3 sequence: CASSLGQGRYTEAFF. The CDR3 region has the DNA TGCGCCAGCAGCTTAGGACAGGGTCGCTACACTGAAGCTTTCTTT.

The table lists this clone with a count of one. The chain recombines TRBV18 with TRBJ1-4; 10 nucleotides match TRBD1. With 3 bases clipped from V and 4 bases from J, the junction kept 2 bases outside the gene matches. The CDR3 consists of 15 residues. Germline CDR1 is KGHSH and CDR2 is LQKENI. CDR3 coding DNA: TGTGCCAGCTCACCCGGGACAGGGGTTAATGAAAAACTGTTTTTT. Its translation is CASSPGTGVNEKLFF.

V usage is TRBV6-1 and J usage is TRBJ1-6; TRBD1 aligns across 7 bases. CDR1 MNHNS and CDR2 SASEGT come from the germline V gene. The V and J ends lost 1 base and 14 bases, in that order; junction bases with no gene match: 11. This CDR3 is 15 amino acids long. In nucleotides, the CDR3 is TGTGCCAGCAGTGAAGGGGGGACAGTTCCCGCAGCCCTCCACTTT. It is translated as CASSEGGTVPAALHF.

This chain links TRBV10-3 with TRBJ1-6; 7 nucleotides align to TRBD1. This CDR3 contains 14 residues. Germline CDR1 and CDR2: ENHRY and SYGVKD. V lost 7 bases to trimming and J lost 6 bases; unmatched junction nucleotides: 6. The CDR3: CAINPGTVNSPLHF. DNA for the CDR3: TGTGCCATCAACCCGGGGACAGTTAATTCACCCCTCCACTTT.

The chain recombines TRBV11-2 with TRBJ2-2, with 8 bases that match TRBD2. The CDR3 covers 17 residues. From germline, CDR1 is SGHAT and CDR2 FQNNGV. The V and J ends lost 2 bases and 0 bases, in that order; junction bases with no gene match: 5. The CDR3 DNA reads TGTGCCAGCAGCTTATCCCCGACTAGCGCGAACACCGGGGAGCTGTTTTTT. Translated, it gives CASSLSPTSANTGELFF.

The chain carries TRBV7-9 and TRBJ1-6; no firm D call. Germline V lookup: CDR1 SEHNR, CDR2 FQNEAQ (reference sequence). Trimming took off 5 bases at V and 10 bases at J, with 12 bases between the two ends. The CDR3 is made up of 13 amino acids. The CDR3 protein is CASSDAFRSPLHF. CDR3 sequence (DNA): TGTGCCAGCAGCGACGCATTTCGCTCACCCCTCCACTTT.

The V and J genes are TRBV19 and TRBJ2-2, with 14 bases lining up with TRBD2. V lost 9 bases, J lost 6 bases, and 12 bases stayed unmatched. The CDR3 has 17 amino acids. Germline V CDR1 and CDR2: LNHDA, SQIVND (reference sequence). The CDR3 loop is CASKSPPGLAGAGELFF. The DNA of the CDR3 is TGTGCCAGCAAGAGCCCCCCGGGACTAGCGGGAGCCGGGGAGCTGTTTTTT.

This chain uses TRBV5-1 with TRBJ2-2; 8 bases map to TRBD2. Germline CDR1 is SGHRS and CDR2 is YFSETQ. The CDR3 extends over 16 amino acids. Trimming cost V 3 bases and J 5 bases; bases outside gene matches: 9. The CDR3 loop reads CASSSGLAWGTGELFF. The DNA of the CDR3 is TGCGCCAGCAGCTCAGGACTAGCCTGGGGGACCGGGGAGCTGTTTTTT.

The chain couples TRBV19 to TRBJ2-7; D uncertain. Deletions cut 3 bases from V and 2 bases from J, with 11 bases between. CDR1 and CDR2 from the germline V gene are LNHDA and SQIVND (reference sequence). This CDR3 is built from 14 residues. The CDR3 loop reads CASSIGGKPYEQYF. The DNA for the CDR3 is TGTGCCAGTAGTATTGGCGGAAAGCCCTACGAGCAGTACTTC.

This clone was found many times. In nucleotides, the CDR3 is TGTGCCAGCAGCCAAGACAGAAATCAGCCCCAGCATTTT. Amino acid sequence: CASSQDRNQPQHF. The rearrangement joins TRBV16 to TRBJ1-5; a possible D gene is TRBD1 (5 bases). The V end lost 2 bases, the J end lost 4 bases, and 6 bases lay between the germline ends. CDR1 KGHSY and CDR2 FQNENV come from the germline V gene. The CDR3 has 13 amino acids.

V is TRBV10-1 and J is TRBJ1-1, with D hard to call. The CDR3 contains 13 residues. The germline V gene encodes CDR1 WNHNN and CDR2 SYGVQD (reference sequence). V was cut by 3 bases and J by 7 bases, with 12 bases left in between. In DNA form, the CDR3 reads TGCGCCAGCAGTGATTTCCCAGCGAGTGAAGCTTTCTTT. Protein: CASSDFPASEAFF.

The chain couples TRBV7-3 to TRBJ1-1; the D gene is possibly TRBD1 (6 bases). CDR3 length equals 14 residues. Germline CDR1 is SGHTA and CDR2 is FQGTGA. V gave up 5 bases and J gave up 5 bases, with 15 bases separating them. CDR3 protein: CASSHKGGETEAFF. DNA for the CDR3: TGTGCCAGCAGCCATAAAGGGGGGGAGACTGAAGCTTTCTTT.

The chain recombines TRBV5-1 with TRBJ2-7; D is possibly TRBD1 (6 bases). V lost 4 bases to trimming and J lost 3 bases, with 14 bases between them. The germline V gene encodes CDR1 SGHRS and CDR2 YFSETQ. The CDR3 covers 14 residues. The chain's CDR3 is CASSPWEGGYEQYF. CDR3 in DNA: TGCGCCAGCAGCCCTTGGGAAGGGGGCTACGAGCAGTACTTC.

This chain links TRBV25-1 with TRBJ2-5; D is unresolved. Trimming cost V 2 bases and J 5 bases, with 12 bases left between them. This CDR3 is 14 amino acids long. The germline V gene encodes CDR1 MGHDK and CDR2 SYGVNS. The CDR3 loop is CASSEARVVETQYF. The CDR3 DNA reads as TGTGCCAGCAGTGAAGCCCGTGTAGTGGAGACCCAGTACTTC. Full variable domain (missing parts from reference TRBV25-1 and TRBJ2-5): EADIYQTPRYLVIGTGKKITLECSQTMGHDKMYWYQQDPGMELHLIHYSYGVNSTEKGDLSSESTVSRIRTEHFPLTLESARPSHTSQYLCASSEARVVETQYFGPGTRLLVL.

The table lists this clone with a few counts. This chain links TRBV28 with TRBJ1-4, with D possibly being TRBD1 (6 bases). Per germline, CDR1 MDHEN and CDR2 SYDVKM. The germline V and J ends were trimmed by 11 bases and 5 bases, with 15 bases remaining between them. The CDR3 sequence is 13 residues long. This CDR3 is CAGRGGGNEKLFF. In DNA form, the CDR3 reads TGTGCCGGCCGAGGAGGGGGAAATGAAAAACTGTTTTTT.

This rearrangement joins TRBV2 to TRBJ1-1; D is undetermined. V lost 6 bases and J 6 bases, leaving 17 bases between the germline ends. Germline CDR1 is SNHLY and CDR2 is FYNNEI. The CDR3 runs 14 residues. The CDR3 DNA follows: TGTGCCAGCAGACGGTCTGGGTTGGTTGCTGAAGCTTTCTTT. Translated, it gives CASRRSGLVAEAFF.

This clone turned up a few times. The chain employs TRBV6-6 and TRBJ2-7, with D possibly being TRBD2 (6 bases). Trimming removed 6 bases from V and 0 bases from J, with 15 bases in between. The CDR3 is 15 residues long. Germline loops: CDR1 MNHNY, CDR2 SVGAGI (reference sequence). CDR3 sequence: CASRDEGTASYEQYF. CDR3 bases: TGTGCCAGCAGGGACGAAGGGACTGCCTCCTACGAGCAGTACTTC.

This clone was recorded once. This sequence joins TRBV5-1 and TRBJ2-3; D remains unclear. Trimming stripped 1 base from V and 0 bases from J, with 12 bases between. The CDR3 is made up of 16 amino acids. CDR1 and CDR2 (germline): SGHRS, YFSETQ. The CDR3 here is CASSLLPQSSTDTQYF. CDR3 nucleotide sequence: TGCGCCAGCAGCTTGCTCCCACAATCTAGCACAGATACGCAGTATTTT.